This T cell receptor beta chain was identified during a study of human T cells and chemical hapten exposure. The wider study: Per-sample TCR yield variation was attributed mainly to small pooled library volume differences.

Total RNA was isolated from unfractionated whole blood. As originally analysed: A typical sample had 95,638 TCRs, with about 20,000 to 690,600 overall. Using its own MiXCR run on the 5' RACE reads, TCRdb lists one record per CDR3 protein. It is TCRdb's table, rather than the study itself, that gives the V and J calls and clone size. The data contain roughly 110,000 distinct CDR3 sequences, approximately 19% of them singletons. Germline V gene sequence: CDR1 MNHEY, CDR2 SMNVEV (reference sequence). Deletions cut 5 bases from V and 0 bases from J, with 14 bases between. The CDR3 loop spans 17 amino acids.

The clonotype comes from a human donor in good health. This chain links TRBV27 with TRBJ2-6; tentative D call: TRBD1 (5 bases). CDR3: CASSPTEGASGANVLTF. The DNA of the CDR3 is TGTGCCAGCAGTCCCACGGAAGGGGCCTCTGGGGCCAACGTCCTGACTTTC.